The TCR beta chain described here comes from a study of blood T cell repertoires in COVID-19. Study overall: The United States, Italy and Spain were the sources of the acute and convalescent COVID-19 samples.

The table lists this clone with a few counts. In Seattle, patients joined the study during active infection and were tracked longitudinally. Trimming pared 3 bases from V and 6 bases from J, leaving 15 bases between. The CDR3 totals 15 residues. CDR1 and CDR2 from the germline V gene are MRHNA and SNTAGT. As processed by the authors: Amplifying reference gene primers gave estimates of nucleated cell counts. The table came from immunoSEQ multiplex PCR; TCRdb's copy has only in-frame clones and leaves some out. The V and J calls and the clone size are those of that table, but D and trimming were determined from the DNA. Altogether around 190,000 clones are present, about 81% being singletons, with the ten largest covering approximately 8.1%.

This sequence originates from a woman aged 60-70 years with COVID-19, enrolled during active disease. The sequenced sample was peripheral blood. The chain links TRBV6-4 to TRBJ2-1; tentative D call: TRBD1 (5 bases). The CDR3 coding sequence is TGTGCCAGCAGTGAGGGCCCAGCCAGGGTCAATGAGCAGTTCTTC. This translates into CASSEGPARVNEQFF.